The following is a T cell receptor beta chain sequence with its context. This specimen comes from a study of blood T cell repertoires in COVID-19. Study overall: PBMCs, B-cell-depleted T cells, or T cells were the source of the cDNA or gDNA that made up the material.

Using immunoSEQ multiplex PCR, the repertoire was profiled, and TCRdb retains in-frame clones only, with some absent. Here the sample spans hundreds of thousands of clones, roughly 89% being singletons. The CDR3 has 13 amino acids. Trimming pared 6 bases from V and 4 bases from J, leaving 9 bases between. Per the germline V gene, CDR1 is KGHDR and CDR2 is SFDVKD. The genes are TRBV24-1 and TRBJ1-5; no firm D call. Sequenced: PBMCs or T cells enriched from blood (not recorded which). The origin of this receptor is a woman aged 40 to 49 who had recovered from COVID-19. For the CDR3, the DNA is TGTGCCACCAGTTCCGACGGGAATCAGCCCCAGCATTTT. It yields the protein CATSSDGNQPQHF.